This T cell receptor (beta chain) comes out of a study of shared clonotypes between healthy human individuals. Study-level information: CD4 naive and memory got three plates each, CD8 naive two, CD8 memory one.

Partitioning of CD4+ cells yielded a CD45RA+ naive subset and a CD45RA-negative memory subset. Once extracted for a subset, genomic DNA was divided evenly among several immunoSEQ plates. Clones were sequenced by immunoSEQ multiplex PCR, and TCRdb holds only the in-frame ones, with some missing. In the table there are about 2.3 million clones, around 90% of which are singletons. Trimming removed 1 base from V and 4 bases from J; junction bases left unmatched: 16. Per the germline V gene, CDR1 is MNHEY and CDR2 is SMNVEV (reference sequence). The CDR3 has 19 residues. The clonotype originates from a man aged 18 to 30 in good health. Some clones in this sample may be carry-over from other donors' samples. The chain combines TRBV27 with TRBJ2-1; 7 nucleotides agree with TRBD1. The sequencing input was naive CD4+ T cells from PBMCs. The sample's subset: CD45RA+ positively selected. The CDR3 DNA sequence: TGTGCCAGCAGTTTATTCCGTGGCAACCTCAGGGGGAGATACAATGAGCAGTTCTTC. It translates to CASSLFRGNLRGRYNEQFF.